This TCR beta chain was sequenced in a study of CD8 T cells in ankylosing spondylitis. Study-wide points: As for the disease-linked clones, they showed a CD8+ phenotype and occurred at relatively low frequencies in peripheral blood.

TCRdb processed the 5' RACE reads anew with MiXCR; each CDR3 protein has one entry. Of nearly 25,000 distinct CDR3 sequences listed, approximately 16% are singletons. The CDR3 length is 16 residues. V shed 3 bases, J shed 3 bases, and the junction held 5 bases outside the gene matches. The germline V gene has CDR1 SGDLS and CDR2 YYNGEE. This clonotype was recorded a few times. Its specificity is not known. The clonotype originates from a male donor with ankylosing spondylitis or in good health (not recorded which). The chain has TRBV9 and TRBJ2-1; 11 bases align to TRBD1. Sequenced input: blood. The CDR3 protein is CASSALGTGGYNEQFF. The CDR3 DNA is TGTGCCAGCAGCGCCTTAGGGACAGGGGGCTACAATGAGCAGTTCTTC.